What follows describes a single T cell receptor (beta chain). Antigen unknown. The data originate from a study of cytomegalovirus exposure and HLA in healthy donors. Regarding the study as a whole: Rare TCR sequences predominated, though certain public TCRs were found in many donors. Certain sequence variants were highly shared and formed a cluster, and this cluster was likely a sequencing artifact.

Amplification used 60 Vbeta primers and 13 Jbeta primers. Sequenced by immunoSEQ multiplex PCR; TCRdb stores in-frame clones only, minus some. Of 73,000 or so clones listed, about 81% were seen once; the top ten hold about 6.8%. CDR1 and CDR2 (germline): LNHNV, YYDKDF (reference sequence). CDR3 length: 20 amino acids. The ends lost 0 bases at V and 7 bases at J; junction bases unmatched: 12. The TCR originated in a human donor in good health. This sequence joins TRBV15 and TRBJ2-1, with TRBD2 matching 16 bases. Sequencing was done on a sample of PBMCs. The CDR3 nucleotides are TGTGCCACCAGCAGAGATTTGGGACTAGCGGGGGGGCCAGGAGGGAATGAGCAGTTCTTC. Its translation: CATSRDLGLAGGPGGNEQFF.